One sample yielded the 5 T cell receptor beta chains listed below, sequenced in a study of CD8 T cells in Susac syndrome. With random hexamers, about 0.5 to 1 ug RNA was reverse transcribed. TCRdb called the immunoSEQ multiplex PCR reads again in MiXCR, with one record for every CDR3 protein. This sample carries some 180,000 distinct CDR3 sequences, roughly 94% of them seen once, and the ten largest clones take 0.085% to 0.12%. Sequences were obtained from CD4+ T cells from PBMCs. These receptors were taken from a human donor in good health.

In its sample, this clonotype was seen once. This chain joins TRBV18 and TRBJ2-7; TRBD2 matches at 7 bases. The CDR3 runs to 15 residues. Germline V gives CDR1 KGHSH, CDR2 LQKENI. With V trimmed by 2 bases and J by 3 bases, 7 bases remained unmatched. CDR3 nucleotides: TGTGCCAGCTCACCATGGAGCGGGATTCACTACGAGCAGTACTTC. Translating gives CASSPWSGIHYEQYF.

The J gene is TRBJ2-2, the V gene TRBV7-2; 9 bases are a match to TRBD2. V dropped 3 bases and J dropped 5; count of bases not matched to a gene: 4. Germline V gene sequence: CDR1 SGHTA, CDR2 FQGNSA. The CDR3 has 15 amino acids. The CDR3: CASSFSGRGTGELFF. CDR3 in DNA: TGTGCCAGCAGCTTTAGCGGGAGAGGTACCGGGGAGCTGTTTTTT.

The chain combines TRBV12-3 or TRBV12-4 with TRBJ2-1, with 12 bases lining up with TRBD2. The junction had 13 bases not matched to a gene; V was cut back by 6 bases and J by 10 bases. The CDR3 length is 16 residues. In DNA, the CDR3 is TGTGCCAGCAGCCCCCTTCTAGCGGGAGGGCTGGGGGAGCAGTTCTTC. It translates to CASSPLLAGGLGEQFF.

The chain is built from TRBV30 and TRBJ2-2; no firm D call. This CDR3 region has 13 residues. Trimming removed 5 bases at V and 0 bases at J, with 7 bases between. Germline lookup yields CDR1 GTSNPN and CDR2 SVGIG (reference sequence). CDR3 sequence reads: CAWSGANTGELFF. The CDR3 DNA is TGTGCCTGGTCCGGTGCGAACACCGGGGAGCTGTTTTTT.

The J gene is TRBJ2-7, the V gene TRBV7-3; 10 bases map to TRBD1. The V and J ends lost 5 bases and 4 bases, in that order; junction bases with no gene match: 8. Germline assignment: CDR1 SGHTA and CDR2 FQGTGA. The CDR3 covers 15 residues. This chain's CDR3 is CASSPTGQGGYEQYF. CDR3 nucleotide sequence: TGTGCCAGCAGCCCCACCGGACAGGGGGGTTACGAGCAGTACTTC.